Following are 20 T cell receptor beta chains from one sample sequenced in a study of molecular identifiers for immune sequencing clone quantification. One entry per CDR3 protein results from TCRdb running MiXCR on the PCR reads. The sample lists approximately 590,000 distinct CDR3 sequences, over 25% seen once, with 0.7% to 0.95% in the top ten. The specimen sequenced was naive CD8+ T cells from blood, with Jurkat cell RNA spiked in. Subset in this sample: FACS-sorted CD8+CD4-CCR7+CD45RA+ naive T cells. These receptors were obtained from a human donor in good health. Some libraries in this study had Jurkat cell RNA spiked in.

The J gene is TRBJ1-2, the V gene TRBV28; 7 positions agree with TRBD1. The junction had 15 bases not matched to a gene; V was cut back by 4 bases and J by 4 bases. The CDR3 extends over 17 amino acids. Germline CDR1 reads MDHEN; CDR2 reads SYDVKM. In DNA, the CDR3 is TGTGCCAGCAGTTCGCCACAGGGGTCGGTAGGGGGCTATGGCTACACCTTC. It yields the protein CASSSPQGSVGGYGYTF.

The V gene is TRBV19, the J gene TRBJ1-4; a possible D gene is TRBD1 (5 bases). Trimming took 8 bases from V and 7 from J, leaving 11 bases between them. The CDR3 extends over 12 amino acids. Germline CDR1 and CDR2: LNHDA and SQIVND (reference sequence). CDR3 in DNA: TGTGCCAGTGGGGGACGGCTTGAAAAACTGTTTTTT. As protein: CASGGRLEKLFF.

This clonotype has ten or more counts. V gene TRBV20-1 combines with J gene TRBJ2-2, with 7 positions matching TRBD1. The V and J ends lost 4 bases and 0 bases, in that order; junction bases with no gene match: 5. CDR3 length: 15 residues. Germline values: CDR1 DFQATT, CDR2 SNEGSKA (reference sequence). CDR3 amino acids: CSAKTGTANTGELFF. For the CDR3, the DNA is TGCAGTGCTAAGACCGGGACAGCGAACACCGGGGAGCTGTTTTTT.

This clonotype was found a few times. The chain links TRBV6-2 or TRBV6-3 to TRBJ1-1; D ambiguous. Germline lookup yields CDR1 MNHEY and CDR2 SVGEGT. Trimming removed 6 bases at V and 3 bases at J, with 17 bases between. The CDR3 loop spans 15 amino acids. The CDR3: CASRFIINPYTEAFF. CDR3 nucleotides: TGTGCCAGCAGATTCATCATTAACCCCTACACTGAAGCTTTCTTT.

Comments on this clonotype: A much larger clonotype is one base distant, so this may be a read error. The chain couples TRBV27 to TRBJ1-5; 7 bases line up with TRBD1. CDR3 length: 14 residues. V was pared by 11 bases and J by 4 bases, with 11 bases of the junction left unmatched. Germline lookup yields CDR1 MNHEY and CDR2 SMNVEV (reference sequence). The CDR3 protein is CAGQRGQVNQPQHF. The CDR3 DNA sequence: TGTGCCGGCCAGAGAGGACAGGTGAATCAGCCCCAGCATTTT.

The CDR3 DNA is TGTGCCAGCAGTTTATCGGGACAGGGGGCGGCTAATGAAAAACTGTTTTTT. The encoded protein is CASSLSGQGAANEKLFF. The V call is TRBV27, the J call TRBJ1-4; 12 bases are shared with TRBD1. Germline CDR1 reads MNHEY; CDR2 reads SMNVEV (reference sequence). CDR3 length: 17 amino acids. V trimming: 0 bases; J trimming: 3 bases; junction bases outside the gene matches: 2.

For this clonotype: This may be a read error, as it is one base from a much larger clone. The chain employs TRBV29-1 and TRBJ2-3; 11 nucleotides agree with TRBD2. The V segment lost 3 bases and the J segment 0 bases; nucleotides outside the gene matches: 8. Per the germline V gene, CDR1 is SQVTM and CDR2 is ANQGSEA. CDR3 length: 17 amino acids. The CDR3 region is CSVDGLAGLHSTDTQYF. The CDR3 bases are TGCAGCGTTGACGGACTAGCGGGCCTCCACAGCACAGATACGCAGTATTTT.

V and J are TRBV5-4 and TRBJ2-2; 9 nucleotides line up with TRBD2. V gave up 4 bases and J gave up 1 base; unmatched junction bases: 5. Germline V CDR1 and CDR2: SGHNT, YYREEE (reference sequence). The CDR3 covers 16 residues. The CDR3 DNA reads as TGTGCCAGCAGCCCCTCGCGGGGGGGGAACACCGGGGAGCTGTTTTTT. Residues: CASSPSRGGNTGELFF.

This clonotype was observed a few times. The CDR3 region has the DNA TGTGCCTGGAGTGGATACAATGAGCAGTTCTTC. As protein: CAWSGYNEQFF. V and J are TRBV30 and TRBJ2-1; D remains ambiguous. Looked up from germline, CDR1 is GTSNPN and CDR2 is SVGIG (reference sequence). The CDR3 contains 11 residues. V was pared by 1 base and J by 4 bases, with 2 bases between.

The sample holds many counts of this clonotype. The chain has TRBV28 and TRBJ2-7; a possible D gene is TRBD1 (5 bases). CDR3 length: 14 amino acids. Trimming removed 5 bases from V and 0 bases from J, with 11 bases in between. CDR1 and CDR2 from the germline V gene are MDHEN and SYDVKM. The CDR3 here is CASSTSDSSYEQYF. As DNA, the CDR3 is TGTGCCAGCAGTACATCCGACAGCTCCTACGAGCAGTACTTC. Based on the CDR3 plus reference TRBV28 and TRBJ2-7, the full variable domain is DVKVTQSSRYLVKRTGEKVFLECVQDMDHENMFWYRQDPGLGLRLIYFSYDVKMKEKGDIPEGYSVSREKKERFSLILESASTNQTSMYLCASSTSDSSYEQYFGPGTRLTVT.

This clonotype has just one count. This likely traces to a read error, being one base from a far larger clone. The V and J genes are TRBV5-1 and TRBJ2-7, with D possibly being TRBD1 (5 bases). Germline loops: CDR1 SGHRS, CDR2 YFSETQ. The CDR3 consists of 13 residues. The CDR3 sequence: CTSSFDRSYEQYF. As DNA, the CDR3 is TGCACCAGCAGCTTCGACAGATCCTACGAGCAGTACTTC.

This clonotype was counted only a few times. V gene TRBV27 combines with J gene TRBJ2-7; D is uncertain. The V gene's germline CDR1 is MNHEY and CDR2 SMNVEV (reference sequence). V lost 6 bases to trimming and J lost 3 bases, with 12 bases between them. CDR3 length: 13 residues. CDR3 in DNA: TGTGCCAGCAGATACTCACAGAACTACGAGCAGTACTTC. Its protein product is CASRYSQNYEQYF.

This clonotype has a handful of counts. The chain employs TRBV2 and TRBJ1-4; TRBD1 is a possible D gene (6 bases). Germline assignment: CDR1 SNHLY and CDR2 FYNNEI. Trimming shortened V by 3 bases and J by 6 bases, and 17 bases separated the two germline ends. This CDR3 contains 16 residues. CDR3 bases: TGTGCCAGCAGTGATTTCGGGGGCGCTTCATATGAAAAACTGTTTTTT. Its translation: CASSDFGGASYEKLFF.

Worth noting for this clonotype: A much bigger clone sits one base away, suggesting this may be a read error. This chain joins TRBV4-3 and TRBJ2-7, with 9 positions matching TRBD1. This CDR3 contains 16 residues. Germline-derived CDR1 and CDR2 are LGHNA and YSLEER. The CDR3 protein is CASSQGPGQGGYAQYF. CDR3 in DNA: TGCGCCAGCAGCCAAGGACCGGGACAGGGAGGCTACGCGCAGTACTTC.

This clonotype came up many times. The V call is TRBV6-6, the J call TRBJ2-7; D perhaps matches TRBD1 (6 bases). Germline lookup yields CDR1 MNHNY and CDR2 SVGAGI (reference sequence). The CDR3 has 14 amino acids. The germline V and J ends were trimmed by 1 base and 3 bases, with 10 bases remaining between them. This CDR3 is CASSYLGQFYEQYF. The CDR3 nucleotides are TGTGCCAGCAGTTACTTAGGACAGTTCTACGAGCAGTACTTC.

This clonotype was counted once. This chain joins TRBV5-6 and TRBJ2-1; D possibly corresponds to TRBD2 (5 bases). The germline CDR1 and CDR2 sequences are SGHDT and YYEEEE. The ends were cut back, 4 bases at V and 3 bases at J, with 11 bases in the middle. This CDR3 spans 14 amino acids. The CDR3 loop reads CASSPERLYNEQFF. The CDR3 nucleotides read TGTGCCAGCAGCCCTGAGCGGCTCTACAATGAGCAGTTCTTC.

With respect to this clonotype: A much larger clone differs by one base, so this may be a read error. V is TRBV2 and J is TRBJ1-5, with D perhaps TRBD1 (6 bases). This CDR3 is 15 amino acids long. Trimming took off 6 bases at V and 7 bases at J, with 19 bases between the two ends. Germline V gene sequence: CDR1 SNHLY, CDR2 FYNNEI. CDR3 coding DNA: TGTGCCAGCAGAGTCGGGGGGGGCGCGCGCCAGCCCCAGCATTTT. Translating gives CASRVGGGARQPQHF.

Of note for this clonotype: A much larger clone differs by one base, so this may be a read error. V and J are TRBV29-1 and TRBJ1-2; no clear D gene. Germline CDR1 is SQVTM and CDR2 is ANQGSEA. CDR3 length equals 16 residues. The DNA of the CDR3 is TGCGGCGTTGAAGATCGGGAACTGAGTATAGGAGAAGGCTACACCTTC. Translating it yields CGVEDRELSIGEGYTF.

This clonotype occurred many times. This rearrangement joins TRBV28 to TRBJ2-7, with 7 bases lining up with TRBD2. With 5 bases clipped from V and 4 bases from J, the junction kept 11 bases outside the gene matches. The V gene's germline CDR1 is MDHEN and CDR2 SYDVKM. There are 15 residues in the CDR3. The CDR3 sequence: CASSTRVVGGYEQYF. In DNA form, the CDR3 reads TGTGCCAGCAGTACCCGAGTAGTGGGGGGGTACGAGCAGTACTTC.

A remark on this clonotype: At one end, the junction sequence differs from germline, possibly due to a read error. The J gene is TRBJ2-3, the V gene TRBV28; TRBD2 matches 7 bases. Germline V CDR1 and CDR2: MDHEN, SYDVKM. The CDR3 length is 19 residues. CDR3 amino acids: CASSFSPLGRGDFADTRYF. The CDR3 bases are TGTGCCAGCAGTTTCTCCCCCCTGGGGAGGGGAGATTTTGCAGATACGCGGTATTTT. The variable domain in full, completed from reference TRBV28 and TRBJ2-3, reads DVKVTQSSRYLVKRTGEKVFLECVQDMDHENMFWYRQDPGLGLRLIYFSYDVKMKEKGDIPEGYSVSREKKERFSLILESASTNQTSMYLCASSFSPLGRGDFADTRYFGPGTRLTVL.